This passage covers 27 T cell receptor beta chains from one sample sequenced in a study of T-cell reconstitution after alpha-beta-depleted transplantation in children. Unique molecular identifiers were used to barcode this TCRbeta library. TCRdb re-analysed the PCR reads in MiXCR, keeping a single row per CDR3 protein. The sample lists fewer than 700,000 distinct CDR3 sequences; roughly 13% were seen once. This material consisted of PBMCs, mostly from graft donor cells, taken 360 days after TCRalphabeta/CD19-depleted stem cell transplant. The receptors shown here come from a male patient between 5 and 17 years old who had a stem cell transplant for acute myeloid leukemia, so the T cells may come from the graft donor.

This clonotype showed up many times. This CDR3 is CASTRGMNTEAFF. CDR3 nucleotides: TGTGCCAGCACGAGAGGGATGAACACTGAAGCTTTCTTT. This chain links TRBV6-2 or TRBV6-3 with TRBJ1-1; D call uncertain. V was clipped by 7 bases and J by 0 bases, with 9 bases between them. CDR1 and CDR2 from the germline V gene are MNHEY and SVGEGT. CDR3 length equals 13 residues.

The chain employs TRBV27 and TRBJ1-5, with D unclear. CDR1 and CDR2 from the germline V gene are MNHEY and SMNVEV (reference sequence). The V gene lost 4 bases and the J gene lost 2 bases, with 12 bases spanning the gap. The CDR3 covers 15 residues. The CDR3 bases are TGTGCCAGCAGTTCGCACATGGGAGGCAATCAGCCCCAGCATTTT. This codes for CASSSHMGGNQPQHF.

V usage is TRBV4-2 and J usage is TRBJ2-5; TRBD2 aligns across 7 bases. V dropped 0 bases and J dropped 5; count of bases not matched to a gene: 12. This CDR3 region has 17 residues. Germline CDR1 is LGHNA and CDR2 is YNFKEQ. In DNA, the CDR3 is TGTGCCAGCAGCCAAGAAGGTGACGGGAGGATCAAGGAGACCCAGTACTTC. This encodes CASSQEGDGRIKETQYF.

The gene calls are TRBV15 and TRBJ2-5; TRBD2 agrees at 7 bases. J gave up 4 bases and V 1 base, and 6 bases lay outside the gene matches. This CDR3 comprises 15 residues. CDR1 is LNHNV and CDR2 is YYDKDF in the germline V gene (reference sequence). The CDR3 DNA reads TGTGCCACCAGCAGAGTCCGGGAGGCGGGAGAGACCCAGTACTTC. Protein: CATSRVREAGETQYF.

For the CDR3, the DNA is TGTGCCAGCTCCCCCCGGGGGGGGATGAACACTGAAGCTTTCTTT. Protein product: CASSPRGGMNTEAFF. The rearrangement joins TRBV18 to TRBJ1-1, with D possibly matching TRBD1 (5 bases). The CDR3 is 15 amino acids. The V and J ends lost 6 bases and 0 bases respectively, with 14 bases between them. The germline gives CDR1 KGHSH, CDR2 LQKENI.

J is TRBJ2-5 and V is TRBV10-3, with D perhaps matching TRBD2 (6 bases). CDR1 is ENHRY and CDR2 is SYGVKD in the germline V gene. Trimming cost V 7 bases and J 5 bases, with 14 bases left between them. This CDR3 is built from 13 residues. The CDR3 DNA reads TGTGCCATCATTAGTCATCGGGGGGAGACCCAGTACTTC. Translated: CAIISHRGETQYF.

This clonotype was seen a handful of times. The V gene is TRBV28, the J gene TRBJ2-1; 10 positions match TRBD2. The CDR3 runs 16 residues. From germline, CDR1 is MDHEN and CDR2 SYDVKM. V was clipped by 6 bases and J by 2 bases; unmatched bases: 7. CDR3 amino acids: CASSPSGRATYNEQFF. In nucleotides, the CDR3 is TGTGCCAGCAGCCCCAGCGGGAGGGCCACCTACAATGAGCAGTTCTTC.

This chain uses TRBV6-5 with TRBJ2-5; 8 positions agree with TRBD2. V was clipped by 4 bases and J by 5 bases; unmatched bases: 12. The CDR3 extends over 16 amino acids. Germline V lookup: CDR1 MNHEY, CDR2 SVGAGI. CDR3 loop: CASSLSGRIVGETQYF. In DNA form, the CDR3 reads TGTGCCAGCAGTTTAAGCGGGAGAATTGTTGGGGAGACCCAGTACTTC.

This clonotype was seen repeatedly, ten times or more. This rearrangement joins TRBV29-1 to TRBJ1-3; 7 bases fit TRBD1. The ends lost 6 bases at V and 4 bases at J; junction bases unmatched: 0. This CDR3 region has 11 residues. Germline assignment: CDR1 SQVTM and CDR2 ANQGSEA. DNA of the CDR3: TGCAGCGTGGGACAGGGAAACACCATATATTTT. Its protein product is CSVGQGNTIYF. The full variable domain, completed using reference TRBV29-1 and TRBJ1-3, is SAVISQKPSRDICQRGTSLTIQCQVDSQVTMMFWYRQQPGQSLTLIATANQGSEATYESGFVIDKFPISRPNLTFSTLTVSNMSPEDSSIYLCSVGQGNTIYFGEGSWLTVV.

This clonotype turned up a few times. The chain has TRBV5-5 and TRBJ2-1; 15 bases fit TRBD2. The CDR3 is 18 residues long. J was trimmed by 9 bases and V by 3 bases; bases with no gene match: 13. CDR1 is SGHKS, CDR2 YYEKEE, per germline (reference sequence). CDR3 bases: TGTGCCAGCAGCTGGAAGCCGGGACTAGCGGGAGGCTACGGTGAGCAGTTCTTC. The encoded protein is CASSWKPGLAGGYGEQFF.

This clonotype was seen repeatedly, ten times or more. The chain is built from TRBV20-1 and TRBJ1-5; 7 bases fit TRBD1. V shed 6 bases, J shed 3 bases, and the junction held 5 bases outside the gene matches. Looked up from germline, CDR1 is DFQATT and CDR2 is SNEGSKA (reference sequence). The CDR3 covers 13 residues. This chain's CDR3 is CSAPTGSNQPQHF. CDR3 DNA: TGCAGTGCCCCGACAGGGTCCAATCAGCCCCAGCATTTT.

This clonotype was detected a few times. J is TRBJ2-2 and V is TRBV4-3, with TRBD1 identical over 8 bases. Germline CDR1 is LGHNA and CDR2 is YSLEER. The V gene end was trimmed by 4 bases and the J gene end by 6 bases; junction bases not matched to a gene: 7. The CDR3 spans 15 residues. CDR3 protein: CASSPNGQGPGELFF. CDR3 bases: TGCGCCAGCAGCCCAAACGGACAGGGACCCGGGGAGCTGTTTTTT.

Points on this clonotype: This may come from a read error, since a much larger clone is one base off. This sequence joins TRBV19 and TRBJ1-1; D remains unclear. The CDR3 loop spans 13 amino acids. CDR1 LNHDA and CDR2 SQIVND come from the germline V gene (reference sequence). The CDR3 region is CTSEERMNTEAFF. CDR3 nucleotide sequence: TGTACCAGTGAGGAACGAATGAACACTGAAGCTTTCTTT.

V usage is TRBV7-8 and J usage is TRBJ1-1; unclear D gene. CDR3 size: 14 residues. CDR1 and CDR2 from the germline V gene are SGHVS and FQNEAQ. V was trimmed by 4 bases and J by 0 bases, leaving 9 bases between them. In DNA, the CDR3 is TGTGCCAGCAGCTCCTGGAACATGAACACTGAAGCTTTCTTT. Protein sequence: CASSSWNMNTEAFF.

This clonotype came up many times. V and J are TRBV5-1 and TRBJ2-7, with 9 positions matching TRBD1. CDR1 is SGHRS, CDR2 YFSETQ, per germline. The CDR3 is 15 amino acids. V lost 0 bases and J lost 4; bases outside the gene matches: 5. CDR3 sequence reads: CASSLGGTGSYEQYF. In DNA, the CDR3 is TGCGCCAGCAGCTTGGGCGGGACAGGGTCTTACGAGCAGTACTTC.

Here the CDR3 DNA reads TGTGCCAGCAGCATCAGCGGGTCCTACAATGAGCAGTTCTTC. Residues: CASSISGSYNEQFF. The chain carries TRBV21-1 and TRBJ2-1; the D call in the table, TRBD2, was not verified against the DNA. TRBV21-1 is noted as a pseudogene. This CDR3 has 14 residues.

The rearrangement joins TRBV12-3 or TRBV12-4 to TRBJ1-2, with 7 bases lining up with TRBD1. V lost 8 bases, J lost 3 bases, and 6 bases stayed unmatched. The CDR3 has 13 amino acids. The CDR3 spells CASLQGNDYGYTF. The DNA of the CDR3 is TGTGCCAGCCTACAGGGGAACGACTATGGCTACACCTTC.

The CDR3 bases are TGCGCCAGCAGCTTGGCCGTAGGGGGCATGGAGACCCAGTACTTC. It is translated as CASSLAVGGMETQYF. The chain uses TRBV5-1 and TRBJ2-5; 7 bases line up with TRBD1. V was clipped by 0 bases and J by 5 bases; unmatched bases: 7. Germline CDR1 and CDR2: SGHRS and YFSETQ. The CDR3 extends over 15 amino acids.

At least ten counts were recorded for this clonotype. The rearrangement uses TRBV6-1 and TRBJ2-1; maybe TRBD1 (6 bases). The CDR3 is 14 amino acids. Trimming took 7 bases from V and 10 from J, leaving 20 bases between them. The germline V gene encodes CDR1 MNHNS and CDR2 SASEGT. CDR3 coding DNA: TGTGCCAGCACAACGTTGGGGGCCACCGGGGAGCAGTTCTTC. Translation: CASTTLGATGEQFF.

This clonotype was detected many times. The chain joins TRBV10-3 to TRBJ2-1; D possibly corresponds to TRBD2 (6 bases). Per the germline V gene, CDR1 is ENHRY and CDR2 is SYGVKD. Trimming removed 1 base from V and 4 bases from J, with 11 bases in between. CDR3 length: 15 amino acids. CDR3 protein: CAISEYTSGYNEQFF. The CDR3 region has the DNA TGTGCCATCAGTGAGTATACGAGCGGGTACAATGAGCAGTTCTTC.

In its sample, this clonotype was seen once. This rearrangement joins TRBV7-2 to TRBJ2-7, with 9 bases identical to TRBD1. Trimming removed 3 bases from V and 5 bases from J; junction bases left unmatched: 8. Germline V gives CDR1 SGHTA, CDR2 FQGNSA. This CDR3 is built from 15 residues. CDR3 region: CASSFRGQGHDEQYF. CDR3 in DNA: TGTGCCAGCAGCTTCCGGGGACAGGGTCACGACGAGCAGTACTTC.

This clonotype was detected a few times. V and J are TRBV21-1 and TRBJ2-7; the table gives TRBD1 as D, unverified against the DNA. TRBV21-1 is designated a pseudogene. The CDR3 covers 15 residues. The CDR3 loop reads CASSKPECGGYEQYF. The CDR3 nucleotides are TGTGCCAGCAGCAAACCCGAATGTGGGGGCTACGAGCAGTACTTC.

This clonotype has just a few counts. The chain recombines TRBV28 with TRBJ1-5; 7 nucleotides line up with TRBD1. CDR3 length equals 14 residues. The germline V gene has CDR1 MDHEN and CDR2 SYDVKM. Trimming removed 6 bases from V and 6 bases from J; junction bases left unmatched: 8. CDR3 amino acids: CASRIQGLGQPQHF. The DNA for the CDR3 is TGTGCCAGCAGAATACAGGGGTTGGGTCAGCCCCAGCATTTT.

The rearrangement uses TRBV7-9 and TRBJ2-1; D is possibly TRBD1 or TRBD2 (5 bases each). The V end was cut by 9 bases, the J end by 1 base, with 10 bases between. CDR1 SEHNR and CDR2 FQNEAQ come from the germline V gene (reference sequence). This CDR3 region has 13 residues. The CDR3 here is CASRDPSYNEQFF. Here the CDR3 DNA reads TGTGCCAGTCGGGACCCGTCCTACAATGAGCAGTTCTTC.

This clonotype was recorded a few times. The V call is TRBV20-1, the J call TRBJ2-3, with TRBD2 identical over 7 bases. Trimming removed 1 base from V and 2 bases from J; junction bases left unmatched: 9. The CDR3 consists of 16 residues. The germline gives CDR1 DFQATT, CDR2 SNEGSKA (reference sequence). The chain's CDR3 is CSARGVRGRATDTQYF. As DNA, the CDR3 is TGCAGTGCTAGAGGAGTCCGAGGGAGGGCCACAGATACGCAGTATTTT.

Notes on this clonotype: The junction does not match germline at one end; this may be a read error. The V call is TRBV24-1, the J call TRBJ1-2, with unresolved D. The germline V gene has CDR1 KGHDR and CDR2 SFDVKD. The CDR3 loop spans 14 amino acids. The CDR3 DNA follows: TGTGCCACCTGTGATTTTCCCGGAAGGGCTGGCTACACCTTC. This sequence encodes CATCDFPGRAGYTF.

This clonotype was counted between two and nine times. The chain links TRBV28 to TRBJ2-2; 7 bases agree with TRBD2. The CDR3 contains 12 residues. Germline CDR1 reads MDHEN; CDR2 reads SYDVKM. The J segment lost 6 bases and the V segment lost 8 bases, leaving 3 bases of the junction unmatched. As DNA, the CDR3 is TGTGCCAGCCAGGCGGGGGCCGGGGAGCTGTTTTTT. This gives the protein CASQAGAGELFF.